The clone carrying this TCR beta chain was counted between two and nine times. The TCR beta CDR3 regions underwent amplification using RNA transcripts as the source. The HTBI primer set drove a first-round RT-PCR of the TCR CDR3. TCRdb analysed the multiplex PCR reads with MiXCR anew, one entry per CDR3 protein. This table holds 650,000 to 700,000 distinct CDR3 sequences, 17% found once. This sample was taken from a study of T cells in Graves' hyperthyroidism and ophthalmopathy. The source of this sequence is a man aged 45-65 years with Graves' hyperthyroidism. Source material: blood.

CDR3 sequence (DNA): TGTGCCAGCAGTCACGAGGCGGTGTTAGAGACCCAGTACTTC. Protein product: CASSHEAVLETQYF. This rearrangement joins TRBV6-2 or TRBV6-3 to TRBJ2-5; D gene ambiguous. The V end was cut by 5 bases, the J end by 4 bases, with 14 bases between. The germline CDR1 and CDR2 sequences are MNHEY and SVGEGT. The CDR3 length is 14 residues.